The 26 T cell receptor beta chains in this list originate from one sample, sequenced in a study of blood T cell repertoires in COVID-19. Assay: immunoSEQ multiplex PCR; the TCRdb copy retains only in-frame clones and omits some. The sample has about 120,000 clones, approximately 68% seen once. Material for sequencing was peripheral blood. The receptors come from a woman in her sixties with acute or convalescent COVID-19.

The chain recombines TRBV5-5 with TRBJ1-1, with D uncertain. With 0 bases removed from V and 5 bases from J, the gap between germline ends came to 11 bases. The CDR3 runs 14 residues. Germline-derived CDR1 and CDR2 are SGHKS and YYEKEE (reference sequence). CDR3 in DNA: TGTGCCAGCAGCTTGGGGGCGACGGGAACTGAAGCTTTCTTT. It is translated as CASSLGATGTEAFF.

This clone appeared once. V gene TRBV6-6 combines with J gene TRBJ2-3; weak D call: TRBD1 (6 bases). Germline lookup yields CDR1 MNHNY and CDR2 SVGAGI (reference sequence). The CDR3 runs 14 residues. Trimming stripped 8 bases from V and 2 bases from J, with 14 bases between. The CDR3 DNA follows: TGTGCCAGCCTTTCCCAGGGGAACACAGATACGCAGTATTTT. It specifies CASLSQGNTDTQYF.

The rearrangement uses TRBV9 and TRBJ2-5; 8 positions match TRBD2. Germline V gene sequence: CDR1 SGDLS, CDR2 YYNGEE. V lost 3 bases to trimming and J lost 1 base; unmatched junction nucleotides: 11. The CDR3 covers 17 residues. The CDR3 protein is CASSEGRSGGPQETQYF. In DNA form, the CDR3 reads TGTGCCAGCAGCGAGGGGCGGAGCGGGGGCCCCCAAGAGACCCAGTACTTC.

This clone was observed once. The rearrangement links TRBV4-2 to TRBJ2-6, with 9 positions matching TRBD1. CDR3 length equals 18 residues. V dropped 0 bases and J dropped 2; count of bases not matched to a gene: 5. The V gene's germline CDR1 is LGHNA and CDR2 YNFKEQ. CDR3 DNA: TGTGCCAGCAGCCAAGAACAGGGGGCGCCTGCTGGGGCCAACGTCCTGACTTTC. Translation gives CASSQEQGAPAGANVLTF.

This clone has just a few counts. The chain has TRBV19 and TRBJ1-5, with D perhaps matching TRBD1 (5 bases). Trimming left V 8 bases short and J 4 bases short, with 12 bases between. The CDR3 is 13 residues long. From germline, CDR1 is LNHDA and CDR2 SQIVND (reference sequence). CDR3 amino acids: CASGSRVNQPQHF. In DNA, the CDR3 is TGTGCCAGTGGTAGCAGGGTTAATCAGCCCCAGCATTTT.

This chain uses TRBV7-2 with TRBJ1-1; no firm D call. CDR1 and CDR2 (germline): SGHTA, FQGNSA. The V end was cut by 1 base, the J end by 5 bases, with 11 bases between. The CDR3 has 14 amino acids. The CDR3 DNA reads as TGTGCCAGCAGCTTAGAACGGGTAAGGACTGAAGCTTTCTTT. Translated, it gives CASSLERVRTEAFF.

This clone was seen more than once but under ten times. V and J are TRBV2 and TRBJ1-2; D might be TRBD1 (6 bases). V lost 1 base and J lost 6, with 18 bases in between. Germline V gene sequence: CDR1 SNHLY, CDR2 FYNNEI. CDR3 size: 16 residues. The CDR3 spells CASSEGWGQARDGYTF. As DNA, the CDR3 is TGTGCCAGCAGTGAAGGCTGGGGACAAGCTCGAGATGGCTACACCTTC.

The V and J genes are TRBV7-3 and TRBJ1-2; D is unclear. The germline gives CDR1 SGHTA, CDR2 FQGTGA. The V gene lost 4 bases and the J gene lost 8 bases, with 17 bases spanning the gap. The CDR3 consists of 14 residues. As DNA, the CDR3 is TGTGCCAGCAGCTCCCAGCGTGCCGTCGACGGCTACACCTTC. As protein: CASSSQRAVDGYTF.

The chain has TRBV6-5 and TRBJ1-5; 7 nucleotides align to TRBD1. Germline trimming cut 5 bases from V and 0 bases from J; bases unmatched to any gene: 1. The CDR3 length is 14 residues. Germline V gene data show CDR1 as MNHEY and CDR2 as SVGAGI. For the CDR3, the DNA is TGTGCCAGCAGTCGGGACAGTAGCAATCAGCCCCAGCATTTT. Amino acid sequence: CASSRDSSNQPQHF.

V and J are TRBV3-1 (or the pseudogene TRBV3-2) and TRBJ1-2; D unresolved. Trimming took off 8 bases at V and 8 bases at J, with 15 bases between the two ends. The CDR3 is 12 amino acids. Germline V gives CDR1 LGHDT, CDR2 YNNKEL (reference sequence). As DNA, the CDR3 is TGTGCCAGCTTCGACCAGGTAGGAGGCTACACCTTC. This codes for CASFDQVGGYTF.

The V call is TRBV27, the J call TRBJ1-6; no reliable D call. Trimming took 6 bases from V and 7 from J, leaving 16 bases between them. In germline, CDR1 is MNHEY, CDR2 SMNVEV (reference sequence). The CDR3 runs to 15 residues. CDR3 sequence (DNA): TGTGCCAGCAGAAGAGGTGGCAGCGAAAATTCACCCCTCCACTTT. This encodes CASRRGGSENSPLHF.

This clone was seen a few times. The V call is TRBV10-3, the J call TRBJ1-5; TRBD1 is a possible D gene (6 bases). The V gene lost 5 bases and the J gene lost 0 bases, with 14 bases spanning the gap. CDR1 is ENHRY and CDR2 is SYGVKD in the germline V gene. This CDR3 is built from 16 residues. CDR3 DNA: TGTGCCATCAGTTCAACCGGGACAAATAGCAATCAGCCCCAGCATTTT. It translates to CAISSTGTNSNQPQHF.

This clone was counted a few times. The V gene is TRBV7-3, the J gene TRBJ2-7; 8 nucleotides line up with TRBD2. This CDR3 region has 15 residues. Germline CDR1 reads SGHTA; CDR2 reads FQGTGA. J was trimmed by 2 bases and V by 1 base; bases with no gene match: 4. For the CDR3, the DNA is TGTGCCAGCAGCTTAAGAACGGGGGGGCCCTACGAGCAGTACTTC. Amino acids: CASSLRTGGPYEQYF. The complete variable domain, with remaining parts taken from reference TRBV7-3 and TRBJ2-7, reads GAGVSQTPSNKVTEKGKYVELRCDPISGHTALYWYRQSLGQGPEFLIYFQGTGAADDSGLPNDRFFAVRPEGSVSTLKIQRTERGDSAVYLCASSLRTGGPYEQYFGPGTRLTVT.

The chain employs TRBV5-4 and TRBJ2-7; 11 bases are shared with TRBD1. Germline assignment: CDR1 SGHNT and CDR2 YYREEE (reference sequence). Trimming took 4 bases from V and 4 from J; bases not matched to a gene: 7. The CDR3 length is 15 residues. CDR3 sequence: CASSPGQGAQYEQYF. DNA of the CDR3: TGTGCCAGCAGCCCCGGACAGGGGGCGCAGTACGAGCAGTACTTC.

The V and J genes are TRBV12-2 and TRBJ1-4; the D segment call TRBD1 is taken from the table without a DNA check. TRBV12-2 is tagged as a pseudogene. The CDR3 covers 21 residues. The CDR3 is CASRLAGARTGGHYSNEKLFF. CDR3 coding DNA: TGTGCAAGTCGCTTAGCGGGGGCCCGGACAGGGGGGCATTATTCTAATGAAAAACTGTTTTTT.

J is TRBJ1-2 and V is TRBV3-1 (or the pseudogene TRBV3-2), with 8 bases fitting TRBD1. The CDR3 is made up of 16 amino acids. V shed 4 bases, J shed 0 bases, and the junction held 7 bases outside the gene matches. Germline V lookup: CDR1 LGHDT, CDR2 YNNKEL (reference sequence). For the CDR3, the DNA is TGTGCCAGCAGCCGCCGGGGACAGGTCACTAACTATGGCTACACCTTC. Its protein product is CASSRRGQVTNYGYTF.

The table lists this clone with a count of one. The rearrangement joins TRBV18 to TRBJ2-2, with TRBD2 identical over 8 bases. Germline trimming cut 5 bases from V and 0 bases from J; bases unmatched to any gene: 2. CDR3 length: 15 residues. The germline V gene has CDR1 KGHSH and CDR2 LQKENI. In nucleotides, the CDR3 is TGTGCCAGCTCAACTAGCGGAACGAACACCGGGGAGCTGTTTTTT. Amino acid sequence: CASSTSGTNTGELFF.

The chain has TRBV4-1 and TRBJ1-1; 7 positions agree with TRBD1. The V gene end was trimmed by 3 bases and the J gene end by 3 bases; junction bases not matched to a gene: 4. The CDR3 has 14 residues. Germline V gene data show CDR1 as MGHRA and CDR2 as YSYEKL. CDR3 DNA: TGCGCCAGCAGCCAGCACAGGGGTGACACTGAAGCTTTCTTT. Residues: CASSQHRGDTEAFF.

Worth noting for this clone: This sample includes further DNA sequences coding for the same CDR3. V usage is TRBV2 and J usage is TRBJ1-2; 8 nucleotides line up with TRBD1. Germline loops: CDR1 SNHLY, CDR2 FYNNEI. Trimming took 6 bases from V and 2 from J; bases not matched to a gene: 5. The CDR3 consists of 14 residues. CDR3 amino acids: CASSAGTGNYGYTF. CDR3 DNA sequence: TGTGCCAGCAGCGCCGGGACAGGAAACTATGGCTACACCTTC.

The CDR3 sequence is CASSADRGAYNEQFF. CDR3 coding DNA: TGTGCCAGCAGCGCAGACAGGGGTGCCTACAATGAGCAGTTCTTC. The rearrangement uses TRBV9 and TRBJ2-1, with TRBD1 matching over 8 bases. In germline, CDR1 is SGDLS, CDR2 YYNGEE. The CDR3 runs to 15 residues. J lost 2 bases, V lost 3 bases, and 4 bases had no gene match.

This chain uses TRBV4-2 with TRBJ1-3, with D possibly matching TRBD1 (6 bases). The V gene lost 2 bases and the J gene lost 3 bases, with 14 bases spanning the gap. The CDR3 runs to 16 residues. Germline V gene lookup returns CDR1 LGHNA and CDR2 YNFKEQ. The CDR3, as DNA: TGTGCCAGCAGCCAATCAGGGAGGGGGGATGGAAACACCATATATTTT. Its protein is CASSQSGRGDGNTIYF.

The chain couples TRBV19 to TRBJ2-5; D is perhaps TRBD2 (5 bases). This CDR3 has 12 residues. Per germline, CDR1 LNHDA and CDR2 SQIVND (reference sequence). V dropped 4 bases and J dropped 9 bases, with 12 bases sitting between them. The CDR3 DNA is TGTGCCAGTAGTACCCTGGCCGGGGCCCAGTACTTC. Protein product: CASSTLAGAQYF.

The chain uses TRBV5-1 and TRBJ1-1, with D unresolved. V dropped 1 base and J dropped 1 base, with 8 bases sitting between them. Germline V gene lookup returns CDR1 SGHRS and CDR2 YFSETQ. This CDR3 is built from 14 residues. The CDR3 sequence is CASSLQTGNTEAFF. DNA of the CDR3: TGCGCCAGCAGCTTGCAAACGGGGAACACTGAAGCTTTCTTT.

This clone was counted once. This sequence joins TRBV9 and TRBJ2-1; no reliable D call. V was cut by 2 bases and J by 4 bases, with 7 bases left in between. The CDR3 is 13 amino acids. CDR1 and CDR2 (germline): SGDLS, YYNGEE. The CDR3 bases are TGTGCCAGCAGCGTCCGGAGATACAATGAGCAGTTCTTC. This codes for CASSVRRYNEQFF. Filled out from reference TRBV9 and TRBJ2-1, the complete variable domain reads DSGVTQTPKHLITATGQRVTLRCSPRSGDLSVYWYQQSLDQGLQFLIQYYNGEERAKGNILERFSAQQFPDLHSELNLSSLELGDSALYFCASSVRRYNEQFFGPGTRLTVL.

The chain recombines TRBV10-3 with TRBJ1-6; D remains ambiguous. Trimming cost V 10 bases and J 4 bases, with 20 bases left between them. The CDR3 loop spans 16 amino acids. Germline loops: CDR1 ENHRY, CDR2 SYGVKD. The CDR3 protein is CATQSRRKTYNSPLHF. DNA of the CDR3: TGTGCCACCCAGTCGAGGCGAAAAACGTATAATTCACCCCTCCACTTT.

The table lists this clone with a few counts. The rearrangement joins TRBV28 to TRBJ1-1; D remains ambiguous. V was cut by 9 bases and J by 1 base, with 12 bases left in between. Germline-derived CDR1 and CDR2 are MDHEN and SYDVKM. The CDR3 loop spans 13 amino acids. The DNA of the CDR3 is TGTGCCAGTTCCGGTCGGAGGAACACTGAAGCTTTCTTT. Translated: CASSGRRNTEAFF.